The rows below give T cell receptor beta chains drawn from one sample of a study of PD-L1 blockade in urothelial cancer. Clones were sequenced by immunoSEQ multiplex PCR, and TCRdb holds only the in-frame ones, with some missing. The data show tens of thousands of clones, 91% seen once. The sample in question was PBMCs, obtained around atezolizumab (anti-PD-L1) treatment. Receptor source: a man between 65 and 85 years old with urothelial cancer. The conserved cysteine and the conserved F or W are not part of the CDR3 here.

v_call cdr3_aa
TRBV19 ASSIDAGGTDTQY
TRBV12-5 ASGIQGFTTNEKLF
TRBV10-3 AISLDGGRTEAF
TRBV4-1 ASSHREGAYEQY
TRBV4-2 ASSQGQGSPNEKLF
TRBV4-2 ASSQELTQSSYEQY
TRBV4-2 ASSPGTAFNTGELF
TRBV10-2 ASSVSGTGGVETQY
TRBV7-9 ASSLRGLAGFRAGELF
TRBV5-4 ASSLAGASGSRSYEQY
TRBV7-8 ASSLEGVYSNQPQH
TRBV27 ASSLFQGGNEKLF
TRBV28 ASSLYSGIQPQH
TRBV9 ASGQGANQPQH
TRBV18 ASSPIREGTEAF
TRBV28 ASSFSNYGYT
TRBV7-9 ASMEGRMDTQY
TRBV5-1 ASSLAARDTGELF
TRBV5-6 ASSLGQGDNQPQH
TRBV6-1 ASSPSGETQY
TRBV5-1 ASSWGTSGSYNEQF
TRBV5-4 ASRSDRLNTEAF
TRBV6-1 ASTEETQY
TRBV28 ASMAGGTDYGYT
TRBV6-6 ASSYGASTDTQY
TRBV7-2 ASSLDPRGYNEQF
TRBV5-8 ASSWGAGELF
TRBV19 ASSDRALRAF
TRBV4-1 ASSPGPLNTEAF
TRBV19 ASRNGGGPGNQPQH
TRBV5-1 ASSLGNRVDGYT
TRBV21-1 ASSAPRELAGVVDGELF
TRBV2 ASSELGGGAEAF
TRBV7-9 ASSLGGSDEQF
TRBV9 ASSLRLARTDTQY
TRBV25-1 ASSETALNTEAF
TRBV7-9 ASSRSGRGRETQY